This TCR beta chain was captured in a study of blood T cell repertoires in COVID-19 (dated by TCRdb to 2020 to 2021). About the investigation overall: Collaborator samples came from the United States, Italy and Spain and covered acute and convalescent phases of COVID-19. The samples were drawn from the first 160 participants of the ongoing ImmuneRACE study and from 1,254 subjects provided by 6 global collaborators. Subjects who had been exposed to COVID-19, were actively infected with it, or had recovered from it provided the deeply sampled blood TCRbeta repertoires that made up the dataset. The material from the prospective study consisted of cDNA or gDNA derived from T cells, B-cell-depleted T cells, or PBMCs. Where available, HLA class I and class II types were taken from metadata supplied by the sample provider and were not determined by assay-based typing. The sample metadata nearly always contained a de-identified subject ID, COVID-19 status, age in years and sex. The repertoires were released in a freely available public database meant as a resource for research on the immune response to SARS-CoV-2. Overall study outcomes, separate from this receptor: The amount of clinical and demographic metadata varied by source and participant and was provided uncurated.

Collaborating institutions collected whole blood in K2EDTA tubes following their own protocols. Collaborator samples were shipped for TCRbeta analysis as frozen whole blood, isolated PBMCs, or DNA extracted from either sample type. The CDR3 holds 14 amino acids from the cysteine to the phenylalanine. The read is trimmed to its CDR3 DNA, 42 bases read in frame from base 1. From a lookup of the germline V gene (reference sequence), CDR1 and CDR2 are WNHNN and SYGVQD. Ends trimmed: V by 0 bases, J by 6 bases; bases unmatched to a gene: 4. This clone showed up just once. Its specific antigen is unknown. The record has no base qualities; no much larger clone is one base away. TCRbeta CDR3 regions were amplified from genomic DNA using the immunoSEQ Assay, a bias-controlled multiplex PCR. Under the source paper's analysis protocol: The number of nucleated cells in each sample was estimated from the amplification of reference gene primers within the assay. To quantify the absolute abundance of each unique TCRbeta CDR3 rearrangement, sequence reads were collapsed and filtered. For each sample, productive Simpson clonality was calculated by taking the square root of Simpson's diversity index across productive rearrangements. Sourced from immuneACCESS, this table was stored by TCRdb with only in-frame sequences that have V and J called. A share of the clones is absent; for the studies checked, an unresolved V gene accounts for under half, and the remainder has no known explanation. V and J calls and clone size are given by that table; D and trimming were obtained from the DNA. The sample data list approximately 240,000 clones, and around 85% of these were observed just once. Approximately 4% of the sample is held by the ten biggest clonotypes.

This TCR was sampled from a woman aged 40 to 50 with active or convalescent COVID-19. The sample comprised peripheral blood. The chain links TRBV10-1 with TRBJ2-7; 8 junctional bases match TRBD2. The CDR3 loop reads CASSESQRGTEQYF. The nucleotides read TGCGCCAGCAGTGAGTCCCAGCGGGGGACCGAGCAGTACTTC.